This T cell receptor beta chain came from a study of cytomegalovirus exposure and HLA in healthy donors. With respect to this clone: Its antigen is undetermined.

Study-wide points: Prior analysis indicated that the majority of TCR beta V segments exhibited productivity approximately 90% or approximately 30% of the time. Several of the most significant clusters appeared linked to common viral pathogens, based on a later analysis.

The PCR used 60 Vbeta and 13 Jbeta primers. The table came from immunoSEQ multiplex PCR; TCRdb's copy has only in-frame clones and leaves some out. The table records some 50,000 clones, about 70% of them present only once. The CDR3 length is 13 residues. Germline V gene lookup returns CDR1 MDHEN and CDR2 SYDVKM. With V trimmed by 4 bases and J by 6 bases, 2 bases remained unmatched. This TCR was recovered from a woman aged 45-65 years in good health and CMV-seropositive. The specimen was PBMCs. The chain couples TRBV28 to TRBJ1-5, with 8 nucleotides matching TRBD1. The CDR3 DNA sequence: TGTGCCAGCAGTTCAACAGGGGGTCAGCCCCAGCATTTT. This gives the protein CASSSTGGQPQHF.